The next 13 T cell receptor beta chains were all read from a single sample in a study of cytomegalovirus exposure and HLA in healthy donors (dated by TCRdb to about 2017). Libraries were built with the immunoSEQ multiplex PCR assay. For the multiplex PCR, a mixture combining 60 forward primers for TCR Vbeta segments and 13 reverse primers for TCR Jbeta segments was used. TCRdb obtained this table from immuneACCESS and retained in-frame rearrangements with V and J assigned. These tables miss some clones; where compared with another copy, unresolved V genes account for less than half of the shortfall, and the remainder is unexplained. For this sample there are approximately 100,000 clones; approximately 77% appear just once. The biggest ten clones account for 4.5% to 6% of the sample. The source material was PBMCs. All receptors come from a middle-aged woman in good health and CMV-seronegative.

The CDR3: CSFGQVNTEAFF. CDR3 sequence (DNA): TGCAGCTTCGGACAGGTGAACACTGAAGCTTTCTTT. V gene TRBV29-1 combines with J gene TRBJ1-1; 7 bases fit TRBD1. The CDR3 is 12 amino acids. CDR1 and CDR2 (germline): SQVTM, ANQGSEA. The V and J ends lost 8 bases and 0 bases, in that order; junction bases with no gene match: 3.

V gene TRBV2 combines with J gene TRBJ1-2; TRBD1 matches 7 bases. The V segment lost 10 bases and the J segment 7 bases; nucleotides outside the gene matches: 9. The CDR3 runs 12 residues. CDR1 is SNHLY and CDR2 is FYNNEI in the germline V gene. CDR3 in amino acids: CATRDRIRGYTF. The CDR3 DNA sequence: TGTGCCACACGGGACAGAATACGTGGCTACACCTTC.

J is TRBJ2-1 and V is TRBV6-6; D gene uncertain. This CDR3 is 12 amino acids long. Trimming removed 3 bases from V and 5 bases from J, with 5 bases in between. CDR1 is MNHNY, CDR2 SVGAGI, per germline (reference sequence). The CDR3 DNA sequence: TGTGCCAGCAGTTATGCGGACAATGAGCAGTTCTTC. Encoded protein: CASSYADNEQFF.

The rearrangement links TRBV11-2 to TRBJ2-7, with D possibly TRBD1 on 5 matching bases. The V gene's germline CDR1 is SGHAT and CDR2 FQNNGV. V was clipped by 0 bases and J by 4 bases, with 19 bases between them. The CDR3 spans 17 residues. In DNA form, the CDR3 reads TGTGCCAGCAGCTTAGATCAAGGGGCCCTCCTTTGGTACGAGCAGTACTTC. It specifies CASSLDQGALLWYEQYF.

Remarks on this clone: A far larger clone lies a single base away; this is likely a read error. The chain recombines TRBV5-1 with TRBJ1-2; 8 bases agree with TRBD1. The J segment lost 4 bases and the V segment lost 4 bases, leaving 9 bases of the junction unmatched. The CDR3 has 15 amino acids. Germline values: CDR1 SGHRS, CDR2 YFSETQ. The CDR3 coding sequence is TGCGCCAGCAGCATGGAGACTCAGGGGGCCTATGGCTACACCTTC. It translates to CASSMETQGAYGYTF. The whole variable domain, remainder taken from reference TRBV5-1 and TRBJ1-2, is KAGVTQTPRYLIKTRGQQVTLSCSPISGHRSVSWYQQTPGQGLQFLFEYFSETQRNKGNFPGRFSGRQFSNSRSEMNVSTLELGDSALYLCASSMETQGAYGYTFGSGTRLTVV.

The V call is TRBV18, the J call TRBJ1-1; D not resolved. CDR1 is KGHSH, CDR2 LQKENI, per germline. Deletions cut 3 bases from V and 1 base from J, with 9 bases between. The CDR3 is 14 residues long. The DNA of the CDR3 is TGTGCCAGCTCACCCTCGGTTTCGAACACTGAAGCTTTCTTT. Its translation: CASSPSVSNTEAFF.

J is TRBJ1-5 and V is TRBV7-2; no definite D call. This CDR3 has 14 residues. Between the trimmed V and J ends, which lost 5 bases and 3 bases, there was a span of 11 bases. CDR1 is SGHTA and CDR2 is FQGNSA in the germline V gene. CDR3 sequence: CASSQTGTNQPQHF. The CDR3 DNA follows: TGTGCCAGCAGCCAGACGGGTACCAATCAGCCCCAGCATTTT.

On this clone: Other nucleotide sequences from this sample produce the same CDR3. The V and J genes are TRBV6-1 and TRBJ2-7; D perhaps matches TRBD1 (6 bases). V was trimmed by 8 bases and J by 4 bases, leaving 18 bases between them. This CDR3 spans 14 amino acids. Germline V lookup: CDR1 MNHNS, CDR2 SASEGT. DNA for the CDR3: TGTGCCAGCGGGACGGGACACCCCATATACGAGCAGTACTTC. Its translation is CASGTGHPIYEQYF.

This rearrangement joins TRBV25-1 to TRBJ2-3; 7 nucleotides agree with TRBD2. The germline CDR1 and CDR2 sequences are MGHDK and SYGVNS. The CDR3 loop spans 15 amino acids. Germline trimming cut 5 bases from V and 5 bases from J; bases unmatched to any gene: 10. The CDR3 region is CASSPPSGALDTQYF. CDR3 sequence (DNA): TGTGCCAGCAGTCCCCCTAGCGGAGCCCTAGATACGCAGTATTTT. Drawing the rest from reference TRBV25-1 and TRBJ2-3, the complete variable domain is EADIYQTPRYLVIGTGKKITLECSQTMGHDKMYWYQQDPGMELHLIHYSYGVNSTEKGDLSSESTVSRIRTEHFPLTLESARPSHTSQYLCASSPPSGALDTQYFGPGTRLTVL.

The rearrangement links TRBV6-6 to TRBJ1-2; TRBD1 might be the D (5 bases). V was trimmed by 5 bases and J by 3 bases, leaving 16 bases between them. This CDR3 comprises 15 residues. Germline-derived CDR1 and CDR2 are MNHNY and SVGAGI (reference sequence). CDR3 nucleotides: TGTGCCAGCAGTACACAAGGGGCGTTTGACTATGGCTACACCTTC. This codes for CASSTQGAFDYGYTF.

V and J are TRBV7-9 and TRBJ1-1; D is unresolved. V was cut by 5 bases and J by 6 bases, with 22 bases left in between. The CDR3 sequence is 16 residues long. Germline values: CDR1 SEHNR, CDR2 FQNEAQ (reference sequence). The CDR3: CASSHPDVGISAEAFF. As DNA, the CDR3 is TGTGCCAGCAGCCACCCGGACGTAGGGATTAGCGCTGAAGCTTTCTTT.

This clone was observed a few times. The chain combines TRBV13 with TRBJ2-6; 7 nucleotides match TRBD1. The CDR3 has 16 amino acids. V lost 4 bases and J lost 4; bases outside the gene matches: 7. CDR1 and CDR2 (germline): PRHDT, FYEKMQ (reference sequence). CDR3 sequence: CASSSRTGRGANVLTF. CDR3 DNA: TGTGCCAGCAGCTCAAGGACAGGAAGAGGGGCCAACGTCCTGACTTTC.

This CDR3 reads CASSLTPLRGPYNEQFF. The CDR3, as DNA: TGTGCCAGCTCCCTCACCCCCCTCAGGGGCCCCTACAATGAGCAGTTCTTC. This chain links TRBV18 with TRBJ2-1, with a weak D call TRBD1 (6 bases). Germline loops: CDR1 KGHSH, CDR2 LQKENI. This CDR3 comprises 17 residues. V lost 6 bases, J lost 2 bases, and 20 bases lay in between.